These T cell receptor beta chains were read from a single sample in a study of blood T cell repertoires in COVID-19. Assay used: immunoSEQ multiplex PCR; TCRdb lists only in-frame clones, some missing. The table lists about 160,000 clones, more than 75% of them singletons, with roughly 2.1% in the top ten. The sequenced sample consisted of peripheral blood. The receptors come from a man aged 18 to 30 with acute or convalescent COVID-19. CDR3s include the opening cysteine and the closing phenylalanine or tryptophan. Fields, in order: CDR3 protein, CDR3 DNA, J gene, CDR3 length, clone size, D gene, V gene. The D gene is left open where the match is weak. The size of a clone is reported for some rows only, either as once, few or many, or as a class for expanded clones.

cdr3_aa: CASSISTGLAIKTYEQYF; cdr3_nt: TGTGCCAGTAGTATATCAACGGGACTAGCGATTAAAACCTACGAGCAGTACTTC; j_call: TRBJ2-7; cdr3_length: 18; clone_size: .; d_call: TRBD2; v_call: TRBV19
cdr3_aa: CAISERQGRLNTEAFF; cdr3_nt: TGTGCCATCAGTGAGCGGCAGGGCCGTCTGAACACTGAAGCTTTCTTT; j_call: TRBJ1-1; cdr3_length: 16; clone_size: few; d_call: .; v_call: TRBV10-3
cdr3_aa: CASSQTGAQPQHF; cdr3_nt: TGTGCCAGCAGCCAGACAGGGGCCCAGCCCCAGCATTTT; j_call: TRBJ1-5; cdr3_length: 13; clone_size: .; d_call: TRBD1; v_call: TRBV12-3/TRBV12-4
cdr3_aa: CASSKVCGGQGPQTDTQYF; cdr3_nt: TGTGCCAGCAGCAAAGTTTGCGGGGGACAGGGCCCGCAAACAGATACGCAGTATTTT; j_call: TRBJ2-3; cdr3_length: 19; clone_size: .; d_call: .; v_call: TRBV21-1
cdr3_aa: CASSPRAGTSGVGGYNEQFF; cdr3_nt: TGCGCCAGCAGCCCGCGGGCCGGGACTAGCGGGGTTGGGGGGTACAATGAGCAGTTCTTC; j_call: TRBJ2-1; cdr3_length: 20; clone_size: .; d_call: TRBD2; v_call: TRBV5-1
cdr3_aa: CASSEAVRRNEQFF; cdr3_nt: TGCGCCAGCAGTGAGGCGGTCCGTCGGAATGAGCAGTTCTTC; j_call: TRBJ2-1; cdr3_length: 14; clone_size: .; d_call: .; v_call: TRBV10-2
cdr3_aa: CASSSWNGRQGNNEQFF; cdr3_nt: TGTGCCAGCAGCTCTTGGAATGGACGCCAGGGAAACAATGAGCAGTTCTTC; j_call: TRBJ2-1; cdr3_length: 17; clone_size: .; d_call: .; v_call: TRBV5-6
cdr3_aa: CASSSGGGWGTEAFF; cdr3_nt: TGCGCCAGCAGCTCCGGCGGCGGGTGGGGCACTGAAGCTTTCTTT; j_call: TRBJ1-1; cdr3_length: 15; clone_size: once; d_call: .; v_call: TRBV5-1
cdr3_aa: CASSQNGDIRGTEAFF; cdr3_nt: TGCGCCAGCAGCCAGAATGGGGACATCCGGGGCACTGAAGCTTTCTTT; j_call: TRBJ1-1; cdr3_length: 16; clone_size: .; d_call: .; v_call: TRBV5-1
cdr3_aa: CASSYDGTGAYF; cdr3_nt: TGTGCCAGCAGTTACGACGGAACTGGAGCGTACTTC; j_call: TRBJ2-7; cdr3_length: 12; clone_size: .; d_call: .; v_call: TRBV6-2/TRBV6-3
cdr3_aa: CASSHPAGDSPLHF; cdr3_nt: TGTGCCAGCAGCCATCCCGCCGGGGATTCACCCCTCCACTTT; j_call: TRBJ1-6; cdr3_length: 14; clone_size: .; d_call: .; v_call: TRBV3-1/TRBV3-2
cdr3_aa: CASSLVVYNEQFF; cdr3_nt: TGTGCCAGCAGCTTAGTAGTTTACAATGAGCAGTTCTTC; j_call: TRBJ2-1; cdr3_length: 13; clone_size: .; d_call: .; v_call: TRBV7-9
cdr3_aa: CASSIPGLGDSYEQYF; cdr3_nt: TGTGCCAGCAGCATACCGGGACTAGGCGACTCCTACGAGCAGTACTTC; j_call: TRBJ2-7; cdr3_length: 16; clone_size: .; d_call: .; v_call: TRBV21-1
cdr3_aa: CASSSSGGTEAFF; cdr3_nt: TGTGCCAGCAGTTCCTCAGGGGGCACTGAAGCTTTCTTT; j_call: TRBJ1-1; cdr3_length: 13; clone_size: .; d_call: TRBD1; v_call: TRBV12-3/TRBV12-4
cdr3_aa: CASSLAGLVTDTQYF; cdr3_nt: TGCGCCAGCAGCTTGGCGGGACTAGTCACAGATACGCAGTATTTT; j_call: TRBJ2-3; cdr3_length: 15; clone_size: .; d_call: TRBD2; v_call: TRBV5-1
cdr3_aa: CASSFQTGTGGYTF; cdr3_nt: TGTGCCAGCAGCTTCCAGACAGGGACAGGAGGCTACACCTTC; j_call: TRBJ1-2; cdr3_length: 14; clone_size: .; d_call: TRBD1; v_call: TRBV7-6
cdr3_aa: CASSENAGFGQPQHF; cdr3_nt: TGTGCCAGTAGCGAGAACGCTGGTTTCGGTCAGCCCCAGCATTTT; j_call: TRBJ1-5; cdr3_length: 15; clone_size: .; d_call: .; v_call: TRBV19
cdr3_aa: CASSQLLRQMNTEAFF; cdr3_nt: TGCGCCAGCAGCCAACTTTTGAGACAGATGAACACTGAAGCTTTCTTT; j_call: TRBJ1-1; cdr3_length: 16; clone_size: .; d_call: .; v_call: TRBV4-1
cdr3_aa: CASIVRGRSGEQYF; cdr3_nt: TGTGCCAGCATTGTGAGGGGGCGGTCGGGAGAGCAGTACTTC; j_call: TRBJ2-7; cdr3_length: 14; clone_size: .; d_call: TRBD1; v_call: TRBV27
cdr3_aa: CAITNDRAGNTIYF; cdr3_nt: TGTGCCATCACTAATGACAGGGCTGGAAACACCATATATTTT; j_call: TRBJ1-3; cdr3_length: 14; clone_size: once; d_call: TRBD1; v_call: TRBV10-3
cdr3_aa: CASSSDRTGTESGYTF; cdr3_nt: TGTGCCAGCAGTTCAGATAGAACCGGGACTGAGAGTGGCTACACCTTC; j_call: TRBJ1-2; cdr3_length: 16; clone_size: .; d_call: .; v_call: TRBV2
cdr3_aa: CASSPRTGGMDTEAFF; cdr3_nt: TGTGCCAGCAGCCCCCGGACAGGGGGCATGGACACTGAAGCTTTCTTT; j_call: TRBJ1-1; cdr3_length: 16; clone_size: .; d_call: TRBD1; v_call: TRBV2
cdr3_aa: CASSTPVGLAVYEQYF; cdr3_nt: TGTGCCAGTAGCACCCCCGTGGGACTAGCGGTATACGAGCAGTACTTC; j_call: TRBJ2-7; cdr3_length: 16; clone_size: .; d_call: TRBD2; v_call: TRBV19
cdr3_aa: CASSQGGLGNTIYF; cdr3_nt: TGTGCCAGCAGCCAAGGGGGGCTTGGAAACACCATATATTTT; j_call: TRBJ1-3; cdr3_length: 14; clone_size: .; d_call: .; v_call: TRBV3-1/TRBV3-2